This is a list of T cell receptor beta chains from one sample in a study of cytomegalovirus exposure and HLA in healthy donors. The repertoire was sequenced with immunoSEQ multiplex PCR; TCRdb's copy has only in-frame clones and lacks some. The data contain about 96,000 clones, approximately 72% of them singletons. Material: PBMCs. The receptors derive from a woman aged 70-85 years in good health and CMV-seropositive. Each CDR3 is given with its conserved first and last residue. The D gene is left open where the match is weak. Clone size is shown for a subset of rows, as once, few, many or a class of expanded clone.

CDR3 protein: CASVIAQGPGELFF
CDR3 DNA: TGTGCCAGCGTCATCGCCCAGGGGCCCGGGGAGCTGTTTTTT
D gene: -
clone size: -
J gene: TRBJ2-2
V gene: TRBV6-6

CDR3 protein: CAWSVSPLASRGPYEQYF
CDR3 DNA: TGTGCCTGGAGTGTATCTCCACTAGCGAGCCGCGGGCCCTACGAGCAGTACTTC
D gene: TRBD2
clone size: -
J gene: TRBJ2-7
V gene: TRBV30

CDR3 protein: CAWKKQGARAEAFF
CDR3 DNA: TGTGCCTGGAAGAAACAGGGGGCGCGGGCTGAAGCTTTCTTT
D gene: TRBD1
clone size: -
J gene: TRBJ1-1
V gene: TRBV30

CDR3 protein: CASSTGTANYEQYF
CDR3 DNA: TGTGCCAGCTCGACCGGGACAGCTAACTACGAGCAGTACTTC
D gene: TRBD1
clone size: -
J gene: TRBJ2-7
V gene: TRBV18

CDR3 protein: CASSLGLAGGETQYF
CDR3 DNA: TGTGCCAGCAGCTTAGGCCTAGCGGGAGGGGAGACCCAGTACTTC
D gene: TRBD2
clone size: -
J gene: TRBJ2-5
V gene: TRBV7-9

CDR3 protein: CAISEGSADEQYF
CDR3 DNA: TGTGCCATCAGTGAGGGTAGCGCGGACGAGCAGTACTTC
D gene: -
clone size: -
J gene: TRBJ2-7
V gene: TRBV10-3

CDR3 protein: CASSESSPRDIQYF
CDR3 DNA: TGTGCCAGCAGTGAATCCAGCCCCCGGGACATTCAGTACTTC
D gene: -
clone size: -
J gene: TRBJ2-4
V gene: TRBV2

CDR3 protein: CASSLEPGGPSVQFF
CDR3 DNA: TGCGCCAGCAGCTTGGAGCCGGGAGGGCCTTCTGTGCAGTTCTTC
D gene: TRBD2
clone size: -
J gene: TRBJ2-1
V gene: TRBV5-1

CDR3 protein: CAISGDLGYGYTF
CDR3 DNA: TGTGCCATCTCAGGGGATCTAGGCTATGGCTACACCTTC
D gene: -
clone size: -
J gene: TRBJ1-2
V gene: TRBV6-5

CDR3 protein: CASTSFPRGTYTGELFF
CDR3 DNA: TGTGCCAGCACCTCCTTCCCCAGGGGGACTTACACCGGGGAGCTGTTTTTT
D gene: -
clone size: -
J gene: TRBJ2-2
V gene: TRBV5-8

CDR3 protein: CASSARTGGNSPLHF
CDR3 DNA: TGTGCCAGCAGCGCCCGGACAGGGGGCAATTCACCCCTCCACTTT
D gene: TRBD1
clone size: -
J gene: TRBJ1-6
V gene: TRBV7-9

CDR3 protein: CASSVGDRAGGYTF
CDR3 DNA: TGTGCCAGCAGCGTAGGGGACAGGGCCGGGGGCTACACCTTC
D gene: TRBD1
clone size: -
J gene: TRBJ1-2
V gene: TRBV9

CDR3 protein: CASTSSLRPYEQYF
CDR3 DNA: TGCGCCAGCACTAGCTCCTTAAGACCCTACGAGCAGTACTTC
D gene: -
clone size: -
J gene: TRBJ2-7
V gene: TRBV10-2

CDR3 protein: CASSNGQGSYEQYF
CDR3 DNA: TGTGCCAGCAGCAACGGACAGGGTTCCTACGAGCAGTACTTC
D gene: TRBD1
clone size: -
J gene: TRBJ2-7
V gene: TRBV7-9

CDR3 protein: CASSQGRGGTDTQYF
CDR3 DNA: TGTGCCAGCAGCCAGGGGAGGGGGGGCACAGATACGCAGTATTTT
D gene: -
clone size: -
J gene: TRBJ2-3
V gene: TRBV7-8

CDR3 protein: CASSDPTKAANTGELFF
CDR3 DNA: TGCGCCAGCAGTGACCCGACTAAGGCAGCGAACACCGGGGAGCTGTTTTTT
D gene: -
clone size: few
J gene: TRBJ2-2
V gene: TRBV10-1